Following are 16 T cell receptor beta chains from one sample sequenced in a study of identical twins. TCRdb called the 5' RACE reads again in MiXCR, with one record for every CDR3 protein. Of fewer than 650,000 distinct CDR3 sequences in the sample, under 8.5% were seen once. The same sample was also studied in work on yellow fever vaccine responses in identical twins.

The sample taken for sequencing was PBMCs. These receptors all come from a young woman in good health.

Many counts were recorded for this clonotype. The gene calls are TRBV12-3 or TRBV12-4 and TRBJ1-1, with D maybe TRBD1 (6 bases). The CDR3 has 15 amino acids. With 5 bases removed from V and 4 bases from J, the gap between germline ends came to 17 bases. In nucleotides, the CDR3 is TGTGCCAGCAGTCCGCTCGGGGGCCTAGCCACTGAAGCTTTCTTT. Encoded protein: CASSPLGGLATEAFF.

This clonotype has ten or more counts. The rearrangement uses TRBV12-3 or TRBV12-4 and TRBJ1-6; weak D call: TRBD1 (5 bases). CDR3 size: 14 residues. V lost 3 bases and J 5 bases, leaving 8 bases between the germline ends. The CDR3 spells CASSLGLNNSPLHF. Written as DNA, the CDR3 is TGTGCCAGCAGTTTGGGGCTAAATAATTCACCCCTCCACTTT.

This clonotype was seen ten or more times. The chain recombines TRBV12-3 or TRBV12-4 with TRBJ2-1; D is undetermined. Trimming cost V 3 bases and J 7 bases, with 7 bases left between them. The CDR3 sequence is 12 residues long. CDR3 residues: CASSFNRNEQFF. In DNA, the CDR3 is TGTGCCAGCAGTTTTAATCGGAATGAGCAGTTCTTC.

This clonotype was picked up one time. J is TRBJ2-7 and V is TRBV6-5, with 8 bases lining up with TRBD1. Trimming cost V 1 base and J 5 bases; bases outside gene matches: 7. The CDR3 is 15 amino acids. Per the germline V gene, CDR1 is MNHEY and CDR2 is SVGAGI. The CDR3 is CASSYLRRGPDEQYF. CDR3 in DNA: TGTGCCAGCAGTTACTTGCGCAGGGGGCCTGACGAGCAGTACTTC.

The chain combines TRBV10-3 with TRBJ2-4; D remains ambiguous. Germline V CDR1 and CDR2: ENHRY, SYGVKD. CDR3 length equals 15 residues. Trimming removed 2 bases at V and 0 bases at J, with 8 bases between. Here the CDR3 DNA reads TGTGCCATCAGTGAGGGCCAGCTAGCCAAAAACATTCAGTACTTC. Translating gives CAISEGQLAKNIQYF.

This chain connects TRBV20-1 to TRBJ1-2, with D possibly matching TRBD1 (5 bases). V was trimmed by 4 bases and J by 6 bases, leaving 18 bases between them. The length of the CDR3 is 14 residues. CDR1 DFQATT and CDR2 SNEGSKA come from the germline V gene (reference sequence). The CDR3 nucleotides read TGCAGTGCTAAGAGACAGTCGGGGATCCATGGCTACACCTTC. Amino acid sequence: CSAKRQSGIHGYTF.

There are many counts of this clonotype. For the CDR3, the DNA is TGTGCCAGCAGTTTCTTGACAGCCTCCTACGAGCAGTACTTC. This sequence encodes CASSFLTASYEQYF. This chain joins TRBV28 and TRBJ2-7, with D possibly matching TRBD1 (5 bases). Germline V gene data show CDR1 as MDHEN and CDR2 as SYDVKM. V lost 3 bases to trimming and J lost 0 bases, with 9 bases between them. CDR3 length: 14 residues.

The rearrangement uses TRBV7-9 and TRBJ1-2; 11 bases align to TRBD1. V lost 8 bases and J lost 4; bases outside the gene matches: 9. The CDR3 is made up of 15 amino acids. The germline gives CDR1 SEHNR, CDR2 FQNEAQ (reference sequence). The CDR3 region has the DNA TGTGCCAGCGGAGGACAGGGGGCCTCCAGCTATGGCTACACCTTC. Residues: CASGGQGASSYGYTF.

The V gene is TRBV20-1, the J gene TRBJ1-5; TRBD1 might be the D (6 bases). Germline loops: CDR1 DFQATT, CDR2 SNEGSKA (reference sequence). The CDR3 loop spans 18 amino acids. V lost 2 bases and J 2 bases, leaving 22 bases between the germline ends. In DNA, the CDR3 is TGCAGTGCTAGACTCCCACCCGACAGGTCCCACGGCAATCAGCCCCAGCATTTT. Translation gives CSARLPPDRSHGNQPQHF.

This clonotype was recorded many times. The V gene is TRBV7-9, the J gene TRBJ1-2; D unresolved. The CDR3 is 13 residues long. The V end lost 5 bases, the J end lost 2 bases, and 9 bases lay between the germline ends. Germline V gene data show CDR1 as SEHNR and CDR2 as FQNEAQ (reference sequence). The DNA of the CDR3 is TGTGCCAGCAGCCGCGCAGAAAACTATGGCTACACCTTC. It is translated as CASSRAENYGYTF.

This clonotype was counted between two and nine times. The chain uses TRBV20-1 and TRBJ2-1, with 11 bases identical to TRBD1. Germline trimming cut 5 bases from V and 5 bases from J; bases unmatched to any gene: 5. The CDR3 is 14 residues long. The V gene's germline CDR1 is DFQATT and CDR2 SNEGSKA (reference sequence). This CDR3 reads CSAQGQGGNNEQFF. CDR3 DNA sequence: TGCAGTGCTCAGGGACAGGGGGGGAACAATGAGCAGTTCTTC.

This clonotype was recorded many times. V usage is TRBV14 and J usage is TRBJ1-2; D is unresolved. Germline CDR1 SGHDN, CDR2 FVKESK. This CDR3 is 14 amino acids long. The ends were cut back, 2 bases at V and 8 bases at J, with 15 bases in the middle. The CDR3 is CASSQNRGESGYTF. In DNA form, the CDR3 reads TGTGCCAGCAGCCAAAATCGTGGGGAGTCAGGCTACACCTTC.

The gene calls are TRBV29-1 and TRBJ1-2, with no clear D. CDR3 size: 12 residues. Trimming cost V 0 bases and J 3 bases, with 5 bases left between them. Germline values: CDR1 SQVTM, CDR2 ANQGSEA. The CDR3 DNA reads TGCAGCGTTGAAGACCAGTACTATGGCTACACCTTC. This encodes CSVEDQYYGYTF.

CDR3 DNA sequence: TGCAGCGTTGAAGATTCGGTACCCTTGGGGCAGTATTTT. Residues: CSVEDSVPLGQYF. This sequence joins TRBV29-1 and TRBJ2-3, with D unresolved. The CDR3 is 13 amino acids. Germline CDR1 and CDR2: SQVTM and ANQGSEA. The V end lost 0 bases, the J end lost 11 bases, and 15 bases lay between the germline ends.

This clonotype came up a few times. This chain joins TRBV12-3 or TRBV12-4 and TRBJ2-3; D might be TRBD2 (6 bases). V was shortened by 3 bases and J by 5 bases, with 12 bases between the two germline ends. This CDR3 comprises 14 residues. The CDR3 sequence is CASSFTGVVDTQYF. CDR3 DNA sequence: TGTGCCAGCAGTTTTACGGGAGTGGTAGATACGCAGTATTTT.

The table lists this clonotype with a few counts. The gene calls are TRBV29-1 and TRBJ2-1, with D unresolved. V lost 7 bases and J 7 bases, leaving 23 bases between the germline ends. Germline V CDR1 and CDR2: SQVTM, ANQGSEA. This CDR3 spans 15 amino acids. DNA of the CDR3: TGCAGCGCCGGGCCCGAGGTTTCGAATGTGAATGAGCAGTTCTTC. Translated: CSAGPEVSNVNEQFF.